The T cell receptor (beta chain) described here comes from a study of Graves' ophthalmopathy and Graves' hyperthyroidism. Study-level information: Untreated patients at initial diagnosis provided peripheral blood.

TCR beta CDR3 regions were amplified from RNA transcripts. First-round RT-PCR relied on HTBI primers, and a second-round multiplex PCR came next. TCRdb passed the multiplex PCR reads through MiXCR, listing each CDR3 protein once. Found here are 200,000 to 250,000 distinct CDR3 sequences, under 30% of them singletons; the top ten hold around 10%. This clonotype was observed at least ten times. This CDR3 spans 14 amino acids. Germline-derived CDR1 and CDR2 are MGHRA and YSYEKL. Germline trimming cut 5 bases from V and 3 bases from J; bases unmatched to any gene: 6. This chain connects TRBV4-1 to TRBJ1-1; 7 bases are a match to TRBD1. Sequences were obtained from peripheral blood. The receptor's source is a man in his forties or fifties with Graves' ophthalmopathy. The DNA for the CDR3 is TGCGCCAGCAGCGTCCAGGGGGGATACACTGAAGCTTTCTTT. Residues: CASSVQGGYTEAFF.